A single sample is the source of the 17 T cell receptor beta chains below, sequenced in a study of identical twins. TCRdb fed the 5' RACE reads into MiXCR, producing one record per CDR3 protein. In the table there are 150,000 or so distinct CDR3 sequences, under 4.5% of which are singletons. The specimen sequenced was memory T cells sorted from blood. The receptors originated from a young man in good health.

This clonotype was counted between two and nine times. The V call is TRBV6-1, the J call TRBJ1-2, with a weak D call TRBD1 (6 bases). This CDR3 region has 13 residues. V lost 7 bases to trimming and J lost 2 bases, with 11 bases between them. Germline lookup yields CDR1 MNHNS and CDR2 SASEGT. The CDR3 nucleotides read TGTGCCAGCACCGAAGACAGGAACTATGGCTACACCTTC. Its protein product is CASTEDRNYGYTF.

The CDR3 loop is CASILGTVGGNEQFF. The CDR3 coding sequence is TGTGCCAGCATCCTTGGGACAGTCGGAGGCAATGAGCAGTTCTTC. The chain combines TRBV28 with TRBJ2-1; 7 nucleotides align to TRBD1. Germline CDR1 is MDHEN and CDR2 is SYDVKM. J was trimmed by 6 bases and V by 7 bases; bases with no gene match: 12. The CDR3 is 15 residues long.

This clonotype was observed many times. The CDR3 loop reads CASSSSGAKLNNEQFF. Here the CDR3 DNA reads TGTGCCAGCAGTTCGTCCGGGGCCAAGCTAAACAATGAGCAGTTCTTC. The chain recombines TRBV6-5 with TRBJ2-1; either TRBD1 or TRBD2 may supply D (5 bases each). The CDR3 is made up of 16 amino acids. From germline, CDR1 is MNHEY and CDR2 SVGAGI. With 4 bases removed from V and 5 bases from J, the gap between germline ends came to 18 bases.

This clonotype was recorded at least ten times. The V call is TRBV7-2, the J call TRBJ2-7; unclear D gene. Per germline, CDR1 SGHTA and CDR2 FQGNSA. The germline V and J ends were trimmed by 5 bases and 7 bases, with 15 bases remaining between them. The CDR3 extends over 13 amino acids. CDR3: CASSHGVLGEQYF. As DNA, the CDR3 is TGTGCCAGCAGCCATGGTGTTCTAGGGGAGCAGTACTTC. Full variable domain (outside the CDR3, taken from reference TRBV7-2 and TRBJ2-7): GAGVSQSPSNKVTEKGKDVELRCDPISGHTALYWYRQSLGQGLEFLIYFQGNSAPDKSGLPSDRFSAERTGGSVSTLTIQRTQQEDSAVYLCASSHGVLGEQYFGPGTRLTVT.

This clonotype was counted many times. The J gene is TRBJ2-3, the V gene TRBV6-4, with TRBD2 matching over 8 bases. The CDR3 covers 14 residues. V shed 5 bases and J 4 bases; nucleotides not matched to a gene: 5. Germline loops: CDR1 MRHNA, CDR2 SNTAGT. Here the CDR3 DNA reads TGTGCCAGCAGTAGGAGCGGGAGCGCAGATACGCAGTATTTT. This sequence encodes CASSRSGSADTQYF.

The table lists this clonotype with many counts. The chain carries TRBV11-2 and TRBJ2-5; TRBD2 might be the D (5 bases). The CDR3 spans 15 residues. CDR1 is SGHAT and CDR2 is FQNNGV in the germline V gene. The V end lost 0 bases, the J end lost 4 bases, and 12 bases lay between the germline ends. The CDR3 reads CASSLDILARETQYF. CDR3 DNA: TGTGCCAGCAGCTTAGATATCCTAGCTCGAGAGACCCAGTACTTC.

This clonotype was seen ten or more times. The chain combines TRBV6-5 with TRBJ2-4; possible D gene TRBD2, 5 bases. This CDR3 has 13 amino acids. V shed 0 bases and J shed 9 bases, with 9 bases lying between them. CDR1 and CDR2 from the germline V gene are MNHEY and SVGAGI. Written as DNA, the CDR3 is TGTGCCAGCAGTTACTCGCGGGTGGGCATTCAGTACTTC. Amino acids: CASSYSRVGIQYF.

This clonotype showed up just once. The V call is TRBV11-3, the J call TRBJ2-1; a weak D match, TRBD1 (7 bases). Deletions cut 1 base from V and 3 bases from J, with 13 bases between. Germline CDR1 reads SGHNT; CDR2 reads YENEEA. The CDR3 extends over 16 amino acids. CDR3 amino acids: CASSLVGQGGYNEQFF. In DNA form, the CDR3 reads TGTGCCAGCAGCTTAGTAGGGCAGGGGGGCTACAATGAGCAGTTCTTC.

This clonotype was counted between two and nine times. The genes are TRBV7-3 and TRBJ1-4, with a possible D match to TRBD1 (5 bases). The V end lost 5 bases, the J end lost 8 bases, and 21 bases lay between the germline ends. This CDR3 has 16 amino acids. CDR1 is SGHTA and CDR2 is FQGTGA in the germline V gene. For the CDR3, the DNA is TGTGCCAGCAGCCCACAACCAGAGACAGATATCGAAAAACTGTTTTTT. It yields the protein CASSPQPETDIEKLFF.

This clonotype was recorded many times. The chain recombines TRBV20-1 with TRBJ2-1; D not resolved. The CDR3 loop spans 12 amino acids. V lost 3 bases to trimming and J lost 2 bases, with 5 bases between them. The germline V gene has CDR1 DFQATT and CDR2 SNEGSKA (reference sequence). The CDR3 region has the DNA TGCAGTGCTAGGACCACCTACAATGAGCAGTTCTTC. The encoded protein is CSARTTYNEQFF.

This clonotype has a count of ten or more. V and J are TRBV28 and TRBJ2-7; 8 nucleotides align to TRBD1. Germline CDR1 and CDR2: MDHEN and SYDVKM. Trimming took 8 bases from V and 4 from J; bases not matched to a gene: 10. The CDR3 extends over 14 amino acids. The CDR3 here is CASEPPGGAYEQYF. CDR3 nucleotide sequence: TGTGCCAGCGAGCCCCCAGGGGGCGCGTACGAGCAGTACTTC.

In its sample, this clonotype was seen many times. This chain connects TRBV20-1 to TRBJ1-6; no firm D call. V was shortened by 0 bases and J by 5 bases, with 5 bases between the two germline ends. The germline CDR1 and CDR2 sequences are DFQATT and SNEGSKA (reference sequence). The CDR3 loop spans 13 amino acids. The chain's CDR3 is CSARELDNSPLHF. As DNA, the CDR3 is TGCAGTGCTAGAGAGCTCGATAATTCACCCCTCCACTTT.

J is TRBJ2-2 and V is TRBV18; maybe TRBD2 (6 bases). Per the germline V gene, CDR1 is KGHSH and CDR2 is LQKENI. V lost 3 bases, J lost 7 bases, and 15 bases lay in between. The CDR3 runs to 15 residues. The CDR3 bases are TGTGCCAGCTCACCTCGGAGGGGATTCAGCGGGGAGCTGTTTTTT. Translating it yields CASSPRRGFSGELFF.

This clonotype has at least ten counts. The genes are TRBV7-9 and TRBJ2-1; tentative D call: TRBD2 (6 bases). CDR1 is SEHNR, CDR2 FQNEAQ, per germline (reference sequence). V shed 6 bases and J shed 6 bases, with 24 bases lying between them. The CDR3 sequence is 17 residues long. The CDR3 loop is CASSLPLPGRGSNEQFF. The DNA for the CDR3 is TGTGCCAGCAGTTTACCCCTCCCAGGTCGGGGGAGCAATGAGCAGTTCTTC.

This clonotype was recorded at least ten times. The rearrangement joins TRBV10-2 to TRBJ2-5; 12 nucleotides align to TRBD2. Germline CDR1 and CDR2: WSHSY and SAAADI. The V and J ends lost 0 bases and 3 bases, in that order; junction bases with no gene match: 14. CDR3 length: 20 residues. CDR3 region: CASSESRGLAGSIGKETQYF. Here the CDR3 DNA reads TGCGCCAGCAGTGAGTCCCGCGGACTAGCGGGAAGCATCGGTAAAGAGACCCAGTACTTC.

The rearrangement links TRBV29-1 to TRBJ2-5; D is perhaps TRBD2 (6 bases). Trimming stripped 1 base from V and 5 bases from J, with 17 bases between. Germline V gives CDR1 SQVTM, CDR2 ANQGSEA. This CDR3 spans 15 amino acids. CDR3 coding DNA: TGCAGCGTTGAAGGACTGACTAGGACAATGGAGACCCAGTACTTC. Amino acid sequence: CSVEGLTRTMETQYF. The complete variable domain, with remaining parts taken from reference TRBV29-1 and TRBJ2-5, reads SAVISQKPSRDICQRGTSLTIQCQVDSQVTMMFWYRQQPGQSLTLIATANQGSEATYESGFVIDKFPISRPNLTFSTLTVSNMSPEDSSIYLCSVEGLTRTMETQYFGPGTRLLVL.

At least ten counts were recorded for this clonotype. The rearrangement uses TRBV9 and TRBJ2-2, with 10 bases matching TRBD1. From germline, CDR1 is SGDLS and CDR2 YYNGEE. With 3 bases clipped from V and 6 bases from J, the junction kept 2 bases outside the gene matches. The CDR3 runs to 14 residues. CDR3 protein: CASSGTGGSGELFF. The DNA for the CDR3 is TGTGCCAGCAGCGGGACAGGGGGTTCCGGGGAGCTGTTTTTT.